The source of this TCR beta chain is a study of tumor-infiltrating lymphocytes in primary liver carcinoma. For the study at large: Primary liver carcinomas in the patients were surgically resected. Tumors were staged T1-T3 N0M0 and measured about 4 to 11 cm across.

The CDR3 sequence is 10 residues long. The germline V gene has CDR1 MDHEN and CDR2 SYDVKM. V was trimmed by 4 bases and J by 13 bases, leaving 11 bases between them. Broader study findings: Tumor top-250-clone fractions significantly exceeded those of blood (p = 0.039).

For this clonotype: Its antigen is undetermined.

TCR beta cDNA was made from 400 to 600 ng total RNA with a constant-region primer. Libraries for TCR beta were built through three nested multiplex PCR rounds, which together made up a slightly modified ARM-PCR procedure. Researchers ran the first two PCR rounds for roughly 10 cycles each with TRBV1-TRBV30 forward primers and a C-beta reverse primer. TCRdb fed the multiplex PCR reads into MiXCR, producing one record per CDR3 protein. The data hold fewer than 350,000 distinct CDR3 sequences, with 55% to 65% observed a single time. The study extracted blood RNA from unsorted whole blood and also extracted germline DNA. Researchers reported drawing about 4 milliliters of peripheral blood before surgery.

The sequenced sample consisted of peripheral blood. This clonotype originated in a man in his forties with primary liver carcinoma and hepatitis B virus infection. The V call is TRBV28, the J call TRBJ2-7; tentative D call: TRBD2 (6 bases). In nucleotides, the CDR3 is TGTGCCAGCAGTTCCCGGGACTCCTACTTC. This codes for CASSSRDSYF.